The subject of this entry is one T cell receptor (beta chain). The CDR3 consists of 14 residues. In germline, CDR1 is SGHRS, CDR2 YFSETQ. Trimming removed 1 base from V and 4 bases from J, with 12 bases in between. This record belongs to a study of identical twins. MiXCR was run by TCRdb on the 5' RACE reads, yielding one entry per CDR3 protein. The sample lists 260,000 or so distinct CDR3 sequences; 6% to 8.5% were seen once. A further study also used this sample, focusing on yellow fever vaccine responses in identical twins.

The chain combines TRBV5-1 with TRBJ2-7, with D perhaps matching TRBD1 (6 bases). The receptor was isolated from a young woman in good health. The sequenced sample was CD8+ T cells sorted from blood. CDR3 loop: CASSLIQGEYEQYF. In DNA form, the CDR3 reads TGCGCCAGCAGCTTGATACAGGGTGAATACGAGCAGTACTTC.